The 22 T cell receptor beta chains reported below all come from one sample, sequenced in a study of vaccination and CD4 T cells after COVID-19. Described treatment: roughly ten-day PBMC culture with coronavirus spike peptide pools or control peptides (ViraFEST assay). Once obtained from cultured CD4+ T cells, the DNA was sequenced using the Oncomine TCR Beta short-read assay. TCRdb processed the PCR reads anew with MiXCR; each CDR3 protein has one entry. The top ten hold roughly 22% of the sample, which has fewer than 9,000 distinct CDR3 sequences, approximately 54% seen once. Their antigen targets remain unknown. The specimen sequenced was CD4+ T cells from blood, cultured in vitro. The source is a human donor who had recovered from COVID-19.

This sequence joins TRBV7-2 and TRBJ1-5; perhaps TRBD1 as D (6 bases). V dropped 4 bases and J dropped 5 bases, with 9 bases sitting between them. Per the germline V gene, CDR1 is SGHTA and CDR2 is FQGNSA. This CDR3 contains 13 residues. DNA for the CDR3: TGTGCCAGCAGCTACTACAGGGATCAGCCCCAGCATTTT. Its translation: CASSYYRDQPQHF.

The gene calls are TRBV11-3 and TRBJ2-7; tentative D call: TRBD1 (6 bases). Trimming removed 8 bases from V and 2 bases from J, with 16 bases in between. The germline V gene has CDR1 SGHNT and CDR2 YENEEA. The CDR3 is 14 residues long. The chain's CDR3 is CASELRAGAYEQYF. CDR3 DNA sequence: TGTGCCAGCGAACTCCGGGCAGGGGCCTACGAGCAGTACTTC.

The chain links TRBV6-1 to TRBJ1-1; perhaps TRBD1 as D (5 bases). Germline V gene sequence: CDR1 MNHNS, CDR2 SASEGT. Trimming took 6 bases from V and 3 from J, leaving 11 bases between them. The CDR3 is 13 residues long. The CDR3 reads CASRRDRDTEAFF. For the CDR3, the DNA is TGTGCCAGCAGAAGGGACCGAGACACTGAAGCTTTCTTT.

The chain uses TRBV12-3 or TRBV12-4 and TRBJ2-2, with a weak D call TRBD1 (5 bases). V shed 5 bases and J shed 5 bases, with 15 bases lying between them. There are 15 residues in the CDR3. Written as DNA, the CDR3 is TGTGCCAGCAGTCAGGGTTTTCTAAGGACCGGGGAGCTGTTTTTT. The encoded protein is CASSQGFLRTGELFF.

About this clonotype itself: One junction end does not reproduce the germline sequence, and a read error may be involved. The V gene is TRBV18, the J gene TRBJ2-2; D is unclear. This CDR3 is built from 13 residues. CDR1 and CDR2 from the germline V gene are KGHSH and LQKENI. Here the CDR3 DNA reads TGTGCCAGCTCCCCACAGAACACCGGGGAGCTGTTTTTT. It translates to CASSPQNTGELFF.

The CDR3 DNA reads TGTGCCTGGAGTGCCCCCGACAGAGGAAATGGCTACACCTTC. Protein: CAWSAPDRGNGYTF. The V call is TRBV30, the J call TRBJ1-2, with D perhaps TRBD1 (5 bases). The germline CDR1 and CDR2 sequences are GTSNPN and SVGIG (reference sequence). The ends were cut back, 1 base at V and 6 bases at J, with 15 bases in the middle. This CDR3 region has 14 residues.

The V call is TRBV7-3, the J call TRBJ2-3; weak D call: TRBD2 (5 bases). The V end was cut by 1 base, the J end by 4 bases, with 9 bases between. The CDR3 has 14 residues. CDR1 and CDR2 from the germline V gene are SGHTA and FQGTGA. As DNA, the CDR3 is TGTGCCAGCAGCTTAAGTACGGGATCAGATACGCAGTATTTT. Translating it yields CASSLSTGSDTQYF.

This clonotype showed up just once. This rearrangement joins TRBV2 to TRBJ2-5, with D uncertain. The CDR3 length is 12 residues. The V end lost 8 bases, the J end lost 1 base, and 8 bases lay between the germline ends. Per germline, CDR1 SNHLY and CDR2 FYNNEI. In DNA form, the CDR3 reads TGTGCCAGCGTTGGCTTCCAAGAGACCCAGTACTTC. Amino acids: CASVGFQETQYF.

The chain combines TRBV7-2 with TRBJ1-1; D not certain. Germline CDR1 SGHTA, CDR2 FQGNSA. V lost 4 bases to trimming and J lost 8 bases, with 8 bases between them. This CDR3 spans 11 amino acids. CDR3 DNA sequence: TGTGCCAGCAGCTGGGTGGGGGAAGCTTTCTTT. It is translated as CASSWVGEAFF.

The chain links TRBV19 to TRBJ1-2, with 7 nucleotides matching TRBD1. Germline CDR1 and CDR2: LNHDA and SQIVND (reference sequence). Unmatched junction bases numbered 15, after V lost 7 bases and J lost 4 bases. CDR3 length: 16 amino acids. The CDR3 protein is CASMPGQSRPFYGYTF. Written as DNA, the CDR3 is TGTGCCAGTATGCCGGGACAGAGTAGGCCATTCTATGGCTACACCTTC.

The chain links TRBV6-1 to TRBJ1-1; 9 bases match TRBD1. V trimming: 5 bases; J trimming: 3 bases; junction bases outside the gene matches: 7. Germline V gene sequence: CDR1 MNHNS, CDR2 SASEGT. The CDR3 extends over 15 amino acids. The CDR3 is CASSQPDRGDTEAFF. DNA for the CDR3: TGTGCCAGCAGTCAGCCGGACAGGGGAGACACTGAAGCTTTCTTT.

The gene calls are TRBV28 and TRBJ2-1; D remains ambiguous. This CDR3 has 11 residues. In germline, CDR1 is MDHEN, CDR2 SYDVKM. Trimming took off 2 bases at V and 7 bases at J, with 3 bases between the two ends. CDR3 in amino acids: CASSLGNEQFF. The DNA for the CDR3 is TGTGCCAGCAGTTTAGGGAATGAGCAGTTCTTC.

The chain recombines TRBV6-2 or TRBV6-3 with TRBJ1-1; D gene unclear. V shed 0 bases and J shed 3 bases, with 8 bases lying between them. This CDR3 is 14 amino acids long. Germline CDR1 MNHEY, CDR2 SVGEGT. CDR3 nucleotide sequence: TGTGCCAGCAGTTACTCCCGCGGGGACACTGAAGCTTTCTTT. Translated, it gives CASSYSRGDTEAFF.

The CDR3 sequence: CASSSGTTIETQYF. DNA for the CDR3: TGTGCCAGCAGCTCCGGGACAACCATAGAGACCCAGTACTTC. The chain combines TRBV5-6 with TRBJ2-5; possibly TRBD1 for D (6 bases). This CDR3 spans 14 amino acids. Looked up from germline, CDR1 is SGHDT and CDR2 is YYEEEE. V lost 3 bases, J lost 4 bases, and 13 bases lay in between.

This CDR3 is CASSSRDRDTYEQYF. CDR3 in DNA: TGTGCCAGCAGCTCCCGGGACAGGGATACCTACGAGCAGTACTTC. This sequence joins TRBV5-4 and TRBJ2-7; the match to TRBD1 covers 9 bases. The CDR3 contains 15 residues. Germline assignment: CDR1 SGHNT and CDR2 YYREEE (reference sequence). V shed 3 bases, J shed 2 bases, and the junction held 6 bases outside the gene matches.

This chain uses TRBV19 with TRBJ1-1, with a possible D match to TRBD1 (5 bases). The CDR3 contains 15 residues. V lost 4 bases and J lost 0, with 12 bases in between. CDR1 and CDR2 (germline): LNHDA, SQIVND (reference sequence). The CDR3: CASSNGGWMNTEAFF. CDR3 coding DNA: TGTGCCAGTAGTAACGGGGGTTGGATGAACACTGAAGCTTTCTTT.

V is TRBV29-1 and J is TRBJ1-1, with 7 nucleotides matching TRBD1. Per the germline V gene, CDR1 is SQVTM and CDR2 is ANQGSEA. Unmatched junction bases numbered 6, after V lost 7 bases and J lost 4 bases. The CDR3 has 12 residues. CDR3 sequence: CSAAQGGTEAFF. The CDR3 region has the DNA TGCAGCGCTGCTCAGGGGGGCACTGAAGCTTTCTTT.

CDR3 DNA sequence: TGTGCCAGCAGCCCGAGGAGCCTAGCGAACACCGGGGAGCTGTTTTTT. Protein: CASSPRSLANTGELFF. This chain joins TRBV7-3 and TRBJ2-2; the D is unclear. V lost 5 bases to trimming and J lost 0 bases, with 13 bases between them. Germline CDR1 SGHTA, CDR2 FQGTGA. This CDR3 has 16 amino acids.

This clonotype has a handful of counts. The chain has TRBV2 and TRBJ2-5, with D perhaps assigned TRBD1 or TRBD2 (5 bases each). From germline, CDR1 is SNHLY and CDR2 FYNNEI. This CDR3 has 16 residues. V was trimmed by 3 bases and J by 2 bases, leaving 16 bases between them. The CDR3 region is CASSDGSGTAQETQYF. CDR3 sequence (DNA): TGTGCCAGCAGTGATGGGTCCGGGACGGCTCAAGAGACCCAGTACTTC.

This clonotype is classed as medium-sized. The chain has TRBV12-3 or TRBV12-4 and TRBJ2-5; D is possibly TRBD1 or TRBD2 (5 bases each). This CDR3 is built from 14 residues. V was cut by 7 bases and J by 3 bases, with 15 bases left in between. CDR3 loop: CASTFGAAEETQYF. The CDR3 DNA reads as TGTGCCAGCACCTTCGGGGCAGCAGAAGAGACCCAGTACTTC.

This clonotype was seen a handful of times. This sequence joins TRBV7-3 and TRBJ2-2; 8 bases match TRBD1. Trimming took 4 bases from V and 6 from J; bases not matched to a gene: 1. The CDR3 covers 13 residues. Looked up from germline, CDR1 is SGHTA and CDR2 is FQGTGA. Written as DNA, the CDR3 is TGTGCCAGCAGCTCACAGGGGGCCGGGGAGCTGTTTTTT. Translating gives CASSSQGAGELFF.

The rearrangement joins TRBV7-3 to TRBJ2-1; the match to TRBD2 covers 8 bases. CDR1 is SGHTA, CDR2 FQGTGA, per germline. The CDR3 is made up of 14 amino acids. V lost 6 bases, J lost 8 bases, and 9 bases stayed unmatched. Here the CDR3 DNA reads TGTGCCAGCAGGTTCAGCGGGAGCTTCGATGAGCAGTTCTTC. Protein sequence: CASRFSGSFDEQFF.